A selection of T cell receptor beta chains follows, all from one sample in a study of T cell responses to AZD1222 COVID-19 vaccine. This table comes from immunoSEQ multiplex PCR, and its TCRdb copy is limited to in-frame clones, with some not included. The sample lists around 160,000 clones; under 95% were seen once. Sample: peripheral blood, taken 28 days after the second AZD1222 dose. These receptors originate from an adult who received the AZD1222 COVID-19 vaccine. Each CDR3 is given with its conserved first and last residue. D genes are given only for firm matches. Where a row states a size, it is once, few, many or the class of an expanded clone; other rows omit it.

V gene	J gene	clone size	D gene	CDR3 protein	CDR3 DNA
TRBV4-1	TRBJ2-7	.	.	CASSQEGQGSSYEQYF	TGCGCCAGCAGCCAAGAAGGCCAGGGAAGCTCCTACGAGCAGTACTTC
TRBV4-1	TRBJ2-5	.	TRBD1	CASSPWTGGGKETQYF	TGCGCCAGCAGCCCCTGGACAGGGGGGGGCAAAGAGACCCAGTACTTC
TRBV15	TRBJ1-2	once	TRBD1	CATASDRGDHGYTF	TGTGCCACCGCTTCCGACAGGGGAGACCATGGCTACACCTTC
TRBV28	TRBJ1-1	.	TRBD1	CASSSGQLDTEAFF	TGTGCCAGCAGTTCGGGACAGCTCGACACTGAAGCTTTCTTT
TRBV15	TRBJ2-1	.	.	CATSRDRTGYNEQFF	TGTGCCACCAGCAGAGATCGGACGGGCTACAATGAGCAGTTCTTC
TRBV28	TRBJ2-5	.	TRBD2	CASVAGGLETQYF	TGTGCCAGCGTAGCGGGAGGGCTAGAGACCCAGTACTTC
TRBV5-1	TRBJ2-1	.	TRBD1	CASSSWTGSNEQFF	TGCGCCAGCAGCTCATGGACAGGGAGCAATGAGCAGTTCTTC
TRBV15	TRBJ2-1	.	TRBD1	CATSRRGTYNEQFF	TGTGCCACCAGCCGCAGGGGGACCTACAATGAGCAGTTCTTC
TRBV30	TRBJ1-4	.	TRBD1	CAWTLGTGTEKLFF	TGTGCCTGGACGCTGGGGACAGGTACTGAAAAACTGTTTTTT
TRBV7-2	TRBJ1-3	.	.	CASSPTPSQVPTIYF	TGTGCCAGCAGCCCGACTCCCAGTCAAGTACCCACCATATATTTT
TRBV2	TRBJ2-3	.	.	CASSDRGWGTDTQYF	TGTGCCAGCAGTGATAGGGGGTGGGGCACAGATACGCAGTATTTT
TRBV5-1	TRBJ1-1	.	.	CASSLTTGTEAFF	TGCGCCAGCAGCTTGACGACTGGAACTGAAGCTTTCTTT
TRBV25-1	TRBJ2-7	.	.	CASSKSRGGRDYEQYF	TGTGCCAGCAGCAAGAGCAGGGGGGGCCGCGACTACGAGCAGTACTTC